This T cell receptor beta chain was sequenced during a study of T-cell reconstitution after alpha-beta-depleted transplantation in children (TCRdb year 2016). Turning to the overall study: The study quantitatively tracked T-cell immune reconstitution after TCRalphabeta/CD19-depleted allogeneic hematopoietic cell transplantation in children using TCR repertoire profiling.

Preparation of the library involved PCR. Sequencing used an Illumina HiSeq 2500. TCR library preparation used molecular barcoding, with unique molecular identifiers applied to normalize quantification of the TCRbeta repertoire. TCRdb reanalyzed the raw reads on its own, using fastp at Q25 for trimming and MiXCR for clone calling, and kept in-frame beta chains. All rows with the same CDR3 protein become a single entry with the most common DNA and genes. Here the sample has 85,000 to 120,000 distinct CDR3 sequences; about 6.8% occur a single time. About 17% of the sample comes from the top ten. The paper's findings and limits, for the study overall: Hyperexpanded clone frequencies declined over subsequent months; after one year, T-cell counts and TCRbeta diversity were mostly attributed to newly produced T cells. The apparently early recovery of alphabetaT-cell counts about two months after transplant reportedly depended on only several hundred rapidly expanded clones that came from non-depleted graft cells. In some patients, the high TCRbeta diversity seen at day 60 was put down to recipient T cells and intrathymic progenitors that had survived conditioning.

The sample's treatment or condition label is to be understood as: allogeneic hematopoietic cell transplantation with graft depleted of TCRalphabeta T cells and CD19 B cells. The transplant recipients were children given TCRalphabeta/CD19-depleted allogeneic hematopoietic cell grafts. From the germline V gene, CDR1 is SQVTM and CDR2 is ANQGSEA. For this chain, trimming is 7 bases at the V end and 1 base at the J end, and the number of junction bases without a gene match is 4. From the cysteine through the phenylalanine, the CDR3 covers 13 amino acids. Only the CDR3 part of the read is kept: 39 bases, read in frame from the first base. This clonotype is labeled medium-sized (0.01 to 0.1%). This receptor's antigen is unknown. Base qualities are missing; no much larger clone stands one base away.

The sample was PBMCs, taken before TCRalphabeta/CD19-depleted stem cell transplant. The V gene is TRBV29-1 and the J gene is TRBJ1-1, with 9 middle bases fitting TRBD1. The TCR was taken from a boy aged 2-15 years with acute lymphoblastic leukemia, due to receive a stem cell transplant. The DNA is as follows: TGCAGCGCCCTACAGGGGGCGAACACTGAAGCTTTCTTT. It translates as CSALQGANTEAFF.